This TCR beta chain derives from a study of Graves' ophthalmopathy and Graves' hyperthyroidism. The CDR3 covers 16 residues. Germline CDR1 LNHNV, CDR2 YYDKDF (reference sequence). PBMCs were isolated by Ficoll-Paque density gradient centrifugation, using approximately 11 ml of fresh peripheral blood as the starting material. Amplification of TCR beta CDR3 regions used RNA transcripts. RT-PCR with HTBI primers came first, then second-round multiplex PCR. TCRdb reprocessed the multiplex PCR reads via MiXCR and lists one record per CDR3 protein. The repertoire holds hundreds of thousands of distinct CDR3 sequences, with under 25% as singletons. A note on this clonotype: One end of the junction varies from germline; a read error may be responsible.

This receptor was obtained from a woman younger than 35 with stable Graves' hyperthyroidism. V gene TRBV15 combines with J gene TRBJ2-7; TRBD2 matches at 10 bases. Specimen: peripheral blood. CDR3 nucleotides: TGTGCCACCAACAGAGATTGGGGTAGCGGGAGGATCGAGCAGTACTTC. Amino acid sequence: CATNRDWGSGRIEQYF.